This record looks at one T cell receptor beta chain sequence and its context. Its specificity is unknown. The data originate from a study of radiation and T cells in renal cell carcinoma. This CDR3 contains 14 residues. Germline V gene data show CDR1 as MNHNY and CDR2 as SVGAGI (reference sequence). With 3 bases removed from V and 4 bases from J, the gap between germline ends came to 9 bases. Findings of the study overall: In blood, top tumor clones expanded by 2 weeks, shrinking by 4.

TCRdb keeps only in-frame clones here, not all; method: immunoSEQ multiplex PCR. The table has more than 60,000 clones, roughly 80% seen once. As to time point: blood 4 weeks post-SBRT, at nephrectomy. Documented treatment: 15 Gy SBRT to primary tumor, nephrectomy 4 weeks later. Nephrectomy followed 15 Gy stereotactic body radiation by 4 weeks. Clear cell pathology was present in this patient's renal cell carcinoma. V is TRBV6-6 and J is TRBJ2-2; no clear D. The receptor was derived from an older woman with renal cell carcinoma. The material sequenced was blood, taken from a patient whose treatment included radiotherapy and nephrectomy. The DNA of the CDR3 is TGTGCCAGCAGTTATGGGCCTCGCACCGGGGAGCTGTTTTTT. This sequence encodes CASSYGPRTGELFF.